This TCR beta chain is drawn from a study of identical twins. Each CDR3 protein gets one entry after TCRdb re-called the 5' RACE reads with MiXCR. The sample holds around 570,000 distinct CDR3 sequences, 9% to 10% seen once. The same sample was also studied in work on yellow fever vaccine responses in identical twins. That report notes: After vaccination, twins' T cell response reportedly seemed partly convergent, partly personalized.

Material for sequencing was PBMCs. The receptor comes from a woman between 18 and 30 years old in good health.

Here the CDR3 reads CASTEGLAVETQYF. CDR3 nucleotide sequence: TGTGCCAGCACCGAGGGACTAGCGGTTGAGACCCAGTACTTC. The rearrangement links TRBV28 to TRBJ2-5; 11 bases align to TRBD2. J lost 5 bases, V lost 7 bases, and 6 bases had no gene match. This CDR3 region has 14 residues. CDR1 and CDR2 (germline): MDHEN, SYDVKM.